This entry concerns a single T cell receptor (beta chain). Antigen: not known. The junction does not match germline at one end; this may be a read error. A multiplex PCR was run with 60 Vbeta primers and 13 Jbeta primers. The repertoire was sequenced with immunoSEQ multiplex PCR; TCRdb's copy has only in-frame clones and lacks some. The repertoire table contains approximately 93,000 clones. This entry belongs to a study of cytomegalovirus exposure and HLA in healthy donors. General study findings and limits: A later analysis reportedly identified an Asian-associated ancestry cluster as carrying fewer N-insertions than the roughly 600-donor mean. The authors later linked a missense DCLRE1C variant to TCR beta V- and J-gene trimming.

The specimen was PBMCs. The TCR originated in a woman aged 25 to 39 in good health and CMV-seronegative.

This chain's CDR3 is CASSPGTSGRTGELFF. The CDR3 DNA reads TGTGCTAGCAGTCCCGGGACTAGCGGGAGAACCGGGGAGCTGTTTTTT. The chain links TRBV7-7 to TRBJ2-2, with TRBD2 matching 14 bases. There are 16 residues in the CDR3. Germline loops: CDR1 SSHAT, CDR2 FNYEAQ (reference sequence).